This T cell receptor beta chain stems from a study of cytomegalovirus exposure and HLA in healthy donors. The wider study: From HLA-typed donors, an early data release held 70 million to 100 million unique TCRs. Approximately 81% of roughly 400 genotyped donors fell in the Caucasian-associated ancestry cluster. Study findings and constraints: Researchers had no immune exposure information except CMV serostatus available. Overall, approximately 150 TCR beta chains were annotated as cytomegalovirus-associated.

As regards this clone: Its specificity is unknown.

PCR involved 60 Vbeta and 13 Jbeta primers. Sequencing was performed with immunoSEQ multiplex PCR; in TCRdb, only in-frame clones are kept and a portion is missing. The data show tens of thousands of clones, with roughly 75% seen just once and about 4.5% held by the top ten. From germline, CDR1 is GTSNPN and CDR2 SVGIG (reference sequence). The junction had 19 bases not matched to a gene; V was cut back by 5 bases and J by 7 bases. The CDR3 totals 18 residues. Sequenced input: PBMCs. The rearrangement links TRBV30 to TRBJ1-6, with 8 nucleotides matching TRBD1. The TCR sequence derives from a woman in her twenties or thirties in good health and CMV-seronegative. The CDR3 DNA is TGTGCCTGGCGATTCAGGGGGCGCAGTATTGGAATCAATTCACCCCTCCACTTT. It is translated as CAWRFRGRSIGINSPLHF.